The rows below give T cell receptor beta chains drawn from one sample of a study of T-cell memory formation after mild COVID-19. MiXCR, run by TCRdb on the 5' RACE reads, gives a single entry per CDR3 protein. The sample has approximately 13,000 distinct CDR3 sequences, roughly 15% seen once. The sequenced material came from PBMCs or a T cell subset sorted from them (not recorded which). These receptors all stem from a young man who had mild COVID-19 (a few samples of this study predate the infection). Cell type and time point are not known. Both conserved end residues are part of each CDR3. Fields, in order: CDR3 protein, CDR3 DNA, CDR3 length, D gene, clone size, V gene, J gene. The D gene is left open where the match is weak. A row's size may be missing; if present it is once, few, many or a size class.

CASTPGGGLDGYTF	TGTGCCAGTACCCCGGGCGGGGGGCTGGATGGCTACACCTTC	14	NA	NA	TRBV19	TRBJ1-2
CASSQVGQGGETQYF	TGCGCCAGCAGCCAAGTTGGGCAGGGGGGAGAGACCCAGTACTTC	15	NA	NA	TRBV4-3	TRBJ2-5
CSAYGRGEKLFF	TGCAGTGCTTATGGGAGGGGGGAAAAACTGTTTTTT	12	NA	few	TRBV20-1	TRBJ1-4
CASSFGQGLSVSEAFF	TGTGCCAGCAGCTTCGGACAGGGTTTAAGTGTCAGTGAAGCTTTCTTT	16	TRBD1	many	TRBV11-2	TRBJ1-1
CSASFKTENTEAFF	TGCAGTGCTAGTTTTAAGACAGAGAACACTGAAGCTTTCTTT	14	NA	few	TRBV20-1	TRBJ1-1
CSARDGGSYEQYF	TGCAGTGCTAGGGACGGGGGCTCCTACGAGCAGTACTTC	13	NA	few	TRBV20-1	TRBJ2-7
CASSLDSVNSPLHF	TGTGCCAGCAGCTTAGATAGCGTTAATTCACCCCTCCACTTT	14	NA	many	TRBV7-2	TRBJ1-6
CASSVGVSDTYGYTF	TGTGCCAGCAGCGTAGGGGTCTCGGATACCTATGGCTACACCTTC	15	NA	NA	TRBV9	TRBJ1-2
CASEAMINYGYTF	TGTGCCAGCGAGGCGATGATTAACTATGGCTACACCTTC	13	NA	NA	TRBV2	TRBJ1-2
CASSFKRTGKETQYF	TGTGCCAGCAGTTTTAAAAGGACAGGGAAAGAGACCCAGTACTTC	15	TRBD1	many	TRBV6-2/TRBV6-3	TRBJ2-5
CATSPDVGMGNEQFF	TGTGCCACCAGCCCCGACGTGGGCATGGGGAATGAGCAGTTCTTC	15	NA	many	TRBV15	TRBJ2-1
CASSFELAGAGEQFF	TGTGCCAGCAGTTTTGAGCTAGCGGGGGCGGGTGAGCAGTTCTTC	15	TRBD2	NA	TRBV28	TRBJ2-1
CASSYVVGYSGANVLTF	TGTGCCAGCAGTTACGTAGTGGGGTACTCTGGGGCCAACGTCCTGACTTTC	17	NA	many	TRBV6-5	TRBJ2-6
CASSQEAGPYNSPLHF	TGCGCCAGCAGCCAAGAAGCAGGTCCCTATAATTCACCCCTCCACTTT	16	NA	many	TRBV4-3	TRBJ1-6
CASSLVRIYTQYF	TGTGCCAGCAGCTTAGTCCGAATATATACGCAGTATTTT	13	NA	many	TRBV7-2	TRBJ2-3
CASSYSMDRHTDTQYF	TGTGCCAGCAGTTACTCGATGGACAGGCACACAGATACGCAGTATTTT	16	TRBD1	many	TRBV6-2/TRBV6-3	TRBJ2-3
CSAAAGGAQETQYF	TGCAGTGCGGCAGCGGGGGGCGCCCAAGAGACCCAGTACTTC	14	TRBD2	NA	TRBV20-1	TRBJ2-5
CASSSSGGPQYF	TGTGCCAGCAGTTCCAGCGGGGGCCCGCAGTATTTT	12	TRBD2	many	TRBV6-2/TRBV6-3	TRBJ2-3
CASSPGWGTPYNEQFF	TGTGCCAGCAGCCCCGGGTGGGGGACGCCCTACAATGAGCAGTTCTTC	16	NA	medium-sized	TRBV4-2	TRBJ2-1
CASSLGNRPTNEKLFF	TGTGCCAGCAGCTTAGGGAACAGGCCAACTAATGAAAAACTGTTTTTT	16	NA	NA	TRBV7-9	TRBJ1-4
CASSYRADNEQFF	TGTGCCAGCAGTTACAGGGCAGACAATGAGCAGTTCTTC	13	NA	NA	TRBV6-2/TRBV6-3	TRBJ2-1
CSAGTGPGRTGYTF	TGCAGTGCTGGGACAGGACCTGGGCGTACCGGCTACACCTTC	14	TRBD1	few	TRBV20-1	TRBJ1-2
CASSAGLRRTGELFF	TGTGCCAGCAGTGCGGGTCTTCGTAGGACCGGGGAGCTGTTTTTT	15	NA	many	TRBV27	TRBJ2-2
CASSLSWFDDSPLHF	TGTGCCAGCAGTTTATCATGGTTCGACGATTCACCCCTCCACTTT	15	NA	many	TRBV28	TRBJ1-6
CASSYAVGGYTF	TGTGCCAGCAGTTACGCGGTTGGTGGCTACACCTTC	12	NA	many	TRBV6-2/TRBV6-3	TRBJ1-2
CASSSHGGGYNEQFF	TGTGCCAGCAGCTCCCACGGGGGGGGATACAATGAGCAGTTCTTC	15	TRBD2	many	TRBV7-2	TRBJ2-1
CASTQPGQVYEQYF	TGTGCCAGCACCCAACCGGGACAGGTCTACGAGCAGTACTTC	14	TRBD1	NA	TRBV6-2/TRBV6-3	TRBJ2-7
CASSNRRGGAAYEQYF	TGTGCCAGCAGCAACAGGCGGGGGGGCGCCGCCTACGAGCAGTACTTC	16	TRBD2	few	TRBV7-2	TRBJ2-7
CASSGRGSEAFF	TGTGCCAGCAGTGGACGGGGGAGTGAAGCTTTCTTT	12	NA	NA	TRBV2	TRBJ1-1
CASIKSAGELFF	TGTGCCAGCATCAAATCAGCCGGGGAGCTGTTTTTT	12	NA	many	TRBV7-9	TRBJ2-2
CASSPFSNQPQHF	TGTGCCAGCTCACCATTCAGTAATCAGCCCCAGCATTTT	13	NA	few	TRBV18	TRBJ1-5
CAPSFTSGASTDTQYF	TGTGCCCCAAGCTTTACTAGCGGGGCCAGCACAGATACGCAGTATTTT	16	TRBD2	NA	TRBV2	TRBJ2-3
CASSSGTGGSGANVLTF	TGTGCCAGCAGTTCCGGGACAGGGGGCTCTGGGGCCAACGTCCTGACTTTC	17	TRBD1	few	TRBV27	TRBJ2-6
CASSLVGPLEAFAYEQYF	TGTGCCAGCAGCTTAGTAGGGCCACTAGAGGCTTTCGCCTACGAGCAGTACTTC	18	NA	many	TRBV7-2	TRBJ2-7
CASSDLISNQPQHF	TGTGCCAGCAGTGACCTGATCAGCAATCAGCCCCAGCATTTT	14	NA	many	TRBV6-1	TRBJ1-5
CASSLISDRNTEAFF	TGTGCCAGCTCCCTAATTTCGGACAGGAACACTGAAGCTTTCTTT	15	NA	NA	TRBV18	TRBJ1-1
CASSFEGVAGELFF	TGTGCCAGCAGCTTTGAAGGGGTGGCCGGGGAGCTGTTTTTT	14	NA	few	TRBV7-9	TRBJ2-2
CASSFGDIETQYF	TGTGCCAGCAGTTTTGGGGATATAGAGACCCAGTACTTC	13	NA	few	TRBV12-3/TRBV12-4	TRBJ2-5
CASSAGDRGLYNEQFF	TGTGCCAGCAGCGCCGGGGACAGGGGTCTATACAATGAGCAGTTCTTC	16	TRBD1	NA	TRBV9	TRBJ2-1
CASSGVWGSEAFF	TGTGCCAGCAGTGGGGTTTGGGGAAGTGAAGCTTTCTTT	13	NA	few	TRBV6-4	TRBJ1-1
CSARGGSGANVLTF	TGCAGTGCTAGAGGAGGCTCTGGGGCCAACGTCCTGACTTTC	14	NA	many	TRBV20-1	TRBJ2-6
CASSQTGQGPYNSPLHF	TGCGCCAGCAGCCAGACGGGACAGGGGCCTTATAATTCACCCCTCCACTTT	17	TRBD1	many	TRBV4-1	TRBJ1-6
CASSPEGTLLYSNQPQHF	TGTGCCAGCAGCCCCGAAGGGACACTGCTTTATAGCAATCAGCCCCAGCATTTT	18	NA	NA	TRBV7-2	TRBJ1-5
CASESHMGEQFF	TGTGCCAGCGAAAGTCATATGGGTGAGCAGTTCTTC	12	NA	many	TRBV7-9	TRBJ2-1
CASSFPELNGYTF	TGTGCCAGCAGCTTCCCGGAACTCAATGGCTACACCTTC	13	NA	many	TRBV7-3	TRBJ1-2
CSVPGVGTSGSTQYF	TGCAGCGTCCCGGGGGTGGGGACTAGCGGGAGTACGCAGTATTTT	15	TRBD2	NA	TRBV29-1	TRBJ2-3
CASSLEDRGIPYEQYF	TGTGCCAGCAGCTTAGAGGACAGGGGGATCCCCTACGAGCAGTACTTC	16	TRBD1	many	TRBV7-6	TRBJ2-7
CASNYRPGQETQYF	TGTGCCAGCAACTACCGACCCGGACAAGAGACCCAGTACTTC	14	NA	many	TRBV7-4	TRBJ2-5
CATKDGPKGTALGEAQYF	TGTGCCACCAAGGACGGCCCAAAAGGGACAGCTTTGGGTGAAGCGCAGTATTTT	18	NA	many	TRBV21-1	TRBJ2-3
CAWMSPNYGYTF	TGTGCCTGGATGAGTCCAAACTATGGCTACACCTTC	12	NA	NA	TRBV30	TRBJ1-2
CASSYSGGVRGYTF	TGTGCCAGCAGTTACTCAGGGGGGGTGCGAGGCTACACCTTC	14	NA	many	TRBV6-5	TRBJ1-2
CASRRGGQGFGRRIGELFF	TGTGCCAGCAGGAGGGGAGGACAGGGGTTCGGGAGAAGGATCGGGGAGCTGTTTTTT	19	TRBD1	many	TRBV27	TRBJ2-2
CASSSVLQETQYF	TGTGCCAGCAGTTCAGTCCTGCAAGAGACCCAGTACTTC	13	NA	many	TRBV2	TRBJ2-5